This T cell receptor (beta chain) stems from a study of regulatory T cells in long-lasting Graves disease. Turning to the study itself: Freshly diagnosed Graves' patients had used antithyroid drugs for under 3 months.

This clonotype has at least ten counts. Its antigen remains unidentified. Time point denoted: newly diagnosed GD, antithyroid drugs for less than 3 months. PBMC RNA served as the TCR library source. EDTA tubes were used for drawing around 8.2 milliliters of peripheral blood. Sequencing libraries for TCR beta were prepared with iRepertoire HTBI primers and Arm-PCR of CDR3 regions. MiXCR was run by TCRdb on the multiplex PCR reads, yielding one entry per CDR3 protein. The sample contains 400,000 to 500,000 distinct CDR3 sequences, roughly 15% of which appear only once. Overall study results and limits: Fewer public clonotypes were shared by new patients (roughly 910) than by persistent patients (about 2,800).

CDR1 SGHAT and CDR2 FQNNGV come from the germline V gene. Unmatched junction bases numbered 9, after V lost 5 bases and J lost 7 bases. The CDR3 contains 14 residues. These same data were also listed under a study on T cells in Graves' hyperthyroidism and ophthalmopathy.

This sample comprised peripheral blood mononuclear cells (PBMCs), obtained at new diagnosis, from a patient treated with antithyroid drugs. This TCR derives from a woman under 40 with Graves disease. This chain connects TRBV11-2 to TRBJ2-7; 9 nucleotides match TRBD1. CDR3: CASSPGTGWKEQYF. The CDR3 bases are TGTGCCAGCAGCCCCGGGACAGGGTGGAAAGAGCAGTACTTC.